This T cell receptor beta chain was observed in a study of vaccination and CD4 T cells after COVID-19 (dated by TCRdb to 2021 to 2024). General notes on the study: Convalescent patients had a positive SARS-CoV-2 result on nasal swab PCR, and of these patients, several had mild disease and one had severe disease. Six males and four females were included in the convalescent cohort, with two Hispanic individuals, seven Caucasians, two Asians and one multiracial person represented. Two doses of either the Pfizer-BioNTech BNT162b2 vaccine (n=8) or the Moderna mRNA-1273 vaccine (n=2) were administered to participants. Post-COVID blood samples were collected from convalescent patients a median of around 100 days after diagnosis, with a range of roughly 30 to 161 days. Post-vaccine blood samples were obtained a median of about 72 days after the second vaccine dose, with a range of about 12 to 241 days. A few convalescent patients were sampled both early after vaccination (day 14) and late after vaccination (days 161 to 241). For stimulating the cultures, overlapping spike peptide pools were used, derived from SARS-CoV-2 as well as from the common cold coronaviruses HCoV-NL63, HCoV-OC43 and HCoV-229E. As controls, cultures received a CEFX viral epitope pool (the positive control), an HIV-1 Nef peptide pool (the negative control), or no peptide at all. In roughly 10 COVID-19 convalescent patients and a few infection-naive healthy vaccine recipients, the spike-specific CD4+ TCR repertoire before mRNA vaccination was compared with the repertoire after mRNA vaccination. Overall study outcomes, separate from this receptor: In convalescent patients, a median about 84% of post-vaccine SARS-CoV-2-reactive clones were detected only after vaccination, and vaccine-specific priming was suggested by this finding. Of the vaccine-specific clones found in convalescent patients, nearly all (304 of 307) were mono-reactive for SARS-CoV-2 spike instead of being cross-reactive with common cold coronaviruses. The number of convalescent patients in the study was relatively small, and the study did not examine early timepoints following natural infection. The median number of SARS-CoV-2-reactive clonotypes rose from roughly 20 after infection to roughly 38 after vaccination, but the change was not significant.

This clonotype was observed many times. Its antigen is still unknown. No base-level quality is on record; no much larger clone is a single base apart. V is cut back by 3 bases and J by 2 bases, with 3 bases in the junction unmatched. The CDR3, from cysteine to phenylalanine, totals 15 residues. Here the CDR3 DNA is all that survives: 45 bases in frame from base 1. From the germline V gene (reference sequence), CDR1 is DFQATT and CDR2 is SNEGSKA. What the time point label conveys for this sample: late sampling 161 to 241 days after vaccination in a few convalescent patients. The treatment or condition label on this specimen signifies: approximately 9-day PBMC culture with coronavirus spike peptide pools or control peptides (ViraFEST assay). The ViraFEST assay was used in the study, in which antigen-specific T cells were expanded with peptide pools and expanded clonotypes were subsequently identified by TCR sequencing. Positive SARS-CoV-2 PCR tests in the convalescent patients dated from March to December 2020, before Alpha, Beta and Delta variants emerged in the United States. Around 2 million PBMCs per well were cultured in IMDM with approximately 5.5% human AB serum and 7.5 to 10 IU/ml IL-2, plus 10 ug/ml peptide pools. On days 3 and 7, half of the culture medium was replaced with fresh IL-2-containing medium. CD4+ T cells were isolated after roughly nine days of culture through negative selection using the EasySep CD4+ T cell isolation kit. Ficoll-Paque Plus gradient centrifugation was used to isolate PBMCs from whole blood, and the isolated PBMCs were then either used fresh or cryopreserved at -140C. In general, triplicate wells were set up for every culture condition.

The library was obtained by PCR. At the Johns Hopkins FTIC core, DNA from the cultured CD4+ T cells underwent TCR sequencing with the Oncomine TCR Beta short-read assay. The QIAamp micro DNA kit was used to extract genomic DNA from the cultured CD4+ T cells. Oncomine TCR Beta libraries from cultured CD4+ T cells were pooled using unique dual indexes and sequenced on an Illumina iSeq 100. The published analysis was carried out like this. Non-productive sequences were removed, and CDR3s not starting with C, not ending with F or W, or shorter than 7 amino acids were discarded. Antigen-specific clonotypes were identified using the MANAFEST web application through comparison of peptide-stimulated wells with reference and other culture wells. An FDR below 0.05, an odds ratio above 5, and a productive frequency above 0.1% in at least two of three replicate wells were required for clones to be considered positive. A clonotype counted as cross-reactive if it showed significant expansion both in the SARS-CoV-2 spike wells and in at least one common cold coronavirus spike condition. Levenshtein distances (stringdist) and unrooted phylogenetic trees (ape) in R version 3.6.1 were used to assess CDR3 homology. The public reads were run again by TCRdb, first through fastp at Q25 and then through MiXCR, and only productive beta chains were kept. Each CDR3 protein appears once, grouped with its most common genes and DNA. The V and J calls and clone size are TCRdb's, not the authors'. A total of tens of thousands of distinct CDR3 sequences appear in this sample, 32% of them only once. 9.5% to 12% of the sample lies in the top ten.

The sequence was collected from a human donor who had recovered from COVID-19. The sequence links TRBV20-1 to TRBJ2-1, and 11 bases in between align with TRBD2. Sequences were derived from CD4+ T cells from blood, cultured in vitro, sampled about 7 months after SARS-CoV-2 vaccination. The DNA sequence is TGCAGTGCTAGGGCACTAGCGGGAGCCTACAATGAGCAGTTCTTC. Its amino acids are CSARALAGAYNEQFF.